Below are 25 T cell receptor beta chains sequenced from a single sample in a study of T cell repertoires in cytomegalovirus infection. Their cognate antigens are unknown. From the reads, TCRdb called clonotypes with MiXCR, one entry per CDR3 protein. Found here are some 500,000 distinct CDR3 sequences, about 33% of them singletons; the top ten hold 15% to 20%. The specimen comprised cultured PBMCs, sampled from culture after CMV antigen stimulation. The receptor source for this set is a human donor in good health (CMV status not recorded). Some clones in this sample may be carry-over from other donors' samples.

The chain couples TRBV7-2 to TRBJ2-2; 9 bases match TRBD2. Germline V gene sequence: CDR1 SGHTA, CDR2 FQGNSA. The V segment lost 5 bases and the J segment 2 bases; nucleotides outside the gene matches: 6. The CDR3 sequence is 16 residues long. For the CDR3, the DNA is TGTGCCAGCAGCCCCGGGACTAGCAGAAACACCGGGGAGCTGTTTTTT. Encoded protein: CASSPGTSRNTGELFF.

The genes are TRBV5-1 and TRBJ2-6; D is unclear. The germline gives CDR1 SGHRS, CDR2 YFSETQ. This CDR3 contains 15 residues. V dropped 2 bases and J dropped 1 base, with 7 bases sitting between them. The CDR3 here is CASSFQLSGANVLTF. Here the CDR3 DNA reads TGCGCCAGCAGCTTTCAGTTATCTGGGGCCAACGTCCTGACTTTC.

For the CDR3, the DNA is TGTGCCAGCAGCGAGGACAGGTTCGGCTACACCTTC. Its protein is CASSEDRFGYTF. The chain has TRBV7-2 and TRBJ1-2; TRBD1 agrees at 7 bases. The CDR3 is 12 residues long. Looked up from germline, CDR1 is SGHTA and CDR2 is FQGNSA. The J segment lost 8 bases and the V segment lost 5 bases, leaving 5 bases of the junction unmatched. The full variable domain, with the rest looked up from reference TRBV7-2 and TRBJ1-2, is GAGVSQSPSNKVTEKGKDVELRCDPISGHTALYWYRQSLGQGLEFLIYFQGNSAPDKSGLPSDRFSAERTGGSVSTLTIQRTQQEDSAVYLCASSEDRFGYTFGSGTRLTVV.

This clonotype was found a few times. This chain connects TRBV7-2 to TRBJ2-4, with TRBD2 matching 8 bases. There are 15 residues in the CDR3. CDR1 and CDR2 from the germline V gene are SGHTA and FQGNSA. The trim removed 4 bases at V and 3 bases at J, leaving 5 bases unmatched. The CDR3, as DNA: TGTGCCAGCAGCTCCTACGGGGGGGGCAAAAACATTCAGTACTTC. Translated: CASSSYGGGKNIQYF.

J is TRBJ2-1 and V is TRBV7-4; 11 bases match TRBD2. V gave up 7 bases and J gave up 8 bases; unmatched junction bases: 13. This CDR3 spans 16 amino acids. The V gene's germline CDR1 is SGHVT and CDR2 SQSDAQ. Here the CDR3 reads CASIPLGSGRADEQFF. The DNA of the CDR3 is TGTGCCAGCATCCCCCTGGGTAGCGGGAGGGCAGATGAGCAGTTCTTC.

The table lists this clonotype with a count of one. The J gene is TRBJ1-1, the V gene TRBV20-1; the D gene is possibly TRBD1 (5 bases). V was trimmed by 6 bases and J by 7 bases, leaving 15 bases between them. CDR1 DFQATT and CDR2 SNEGSKA come from the germline V gene (reference sequence). The CDR3 consists of 12 residues. Here the CDR3 DNA reads TGCAGTGCCGAGGATCGGGGCGATGAAGCTTTCTTT. Its protein is CSAEDRGDEAFF.

V and J are TRBV28 and TRBJ2-7, with 8 bases that match TRBD1. This CDR3 is 14 amino acids long. Germline V gene sequence: CDR1 MDHEN, CDR2 SYDVKM. Trimming removed 8 bases from V and 4 bases from J; junction bases left unmatched: 10. The CDR3 nucleotides read TGTGCCAGCCTACCGGACAGGGACAAGTACGAGCAGTACTTC. It translates to CASLPDRDKYEQYF.

The DNA of the CDR3 is TGTGCCTGGAGTGGTAAACGGAGCGGGACCTACAATGAGCAGTTCTTC. Amino acids: CAWSGKRSGTYNEQFF. The gene calls are TRBV30 and TRBJ2-1, with 7 bases fitting TRBD2. V was clipped by 1 base and J by 2 bases; unmatched bases: 8. Germline CDR1 is GTSNPN and CDR2 is SVGIG (reference sequence). The CDR3 is 16 amino acids.

The chain uses TRBV29-1 and TRBJ2-7; 7 nucleotides agree with TRBD1. CDR1 is SQVTM and CDR2 is ANQGSEA in the germline V gene. This CDR3 comprises 13 residues. V was clipped by 0 bases and J by 2 bases; unmatched bases: 1. The CDR3: CSVEEDRTYEQYF. The CDR3 nucleotides read TGCAGCGTTGAAGAGGACAGGACCTACGAGCAGTACTTC.

The chain has TRBV30 and TRBJ1-1; D is uncertain. Trimming left V 3 bases short and J 4 bases short, with 12 bases between. Germline V CDR1 and CDR2: GTSNPN, SVGIG (reference sequence). The CDR3 is made up of 13 amino acids. The CDR3, as DNA: TGTGCCTGGAGGTGGGCTGTCGGCACTGAAGCTTTCTTT. This codes for CAWRWAVGTEAFF.

This clonotype has only a few counts. The CDR3 DNA reads TGTGCCAGCAGCCAAGGTTTAGAGGGGGGCCAAGAGACCCAGTACTTC. Residues: CASSQGLEGGQETQYF. This rearrangement joins TRBV4-2 to TRBJ2-5, with D possibly called TRBD1 or TRBD2 (6 bases each). The CDR3 has 16 amino acids. The germline CDR1 and CDR2 sequences are LGHNA and YNFKEQ. V was shortened by 1 base and J by 1 base, with 13 bases between the two germline ends.

This clonotype was observed at least ten times. The rearrangement joins TRBV7-2 to TRBJ2-1, with 7 bases aligning to TRBD2. V lost 10 bases and J lost 3; bases outside the gene matches: 3. The CDR3 length is 12 residues. The germline gives CDR1 SGHTA, CDR2 FQGNSA. The chain's CDR3 is CATSSGYNEQFF. The CDR3 DNA follows: TGTGCCACCTCTAGCGGCTACAATGAGCAGTTCTTC.

This chain uses TRBV12-3 or TRBV12-4 with TRBJ2-1, with 9 bases fitting TRBD2. The V segment lost 5 bases and the J segment 8 bases; nucleotides outside the gene matches: 7. There are 14 residues in the CDR3. As DNA, the CDR3 is TGTGCCAGCAGTCTTAGCGGGAGTGTGGATGAGCAGTTCTTC. This sequence encodes CASSLSGSVDEQFF.

This clonotype was seen a few times. The gene calls are TRBV12-3 or TRBV12-4 and TRBJ2-1; 12 bases match TRBD2. Trimming at V came to 6 bases and at J to 8 bases, leaving 8 bases not matched to a gene. The CDR3 is made up of 15 amino acids. CDR3 sequence reads: CASRPTSGRWDEQFF. CDR3 DNA: TGTGCCAGCAGACCGACTAGCGGGAGATGGGATGAGCAGTTCTTC.

This clonotype has ten or more counts. V gene TRBV7-8 combines with J gene TRBJ2-3; 7 bases map to TRBD1. Germline CDR1 is SGHVS and CDR2 is FQNEAQ. V dropped 5 bases and J dropped 4; count of bases not matched to a gene: 12. This CDR3 contains 16 residues. This CDR3 reads CASSRRQGSSADTQYF. CDR3 DNA: TGTGCCAGCAGCCGAAGACAGGGAAGTAGTGCAGATACGCAGTATTTT.

This clonotype has just a few counts. The chain employs TRBV9 and TRBJ2-3; TRBD2 matches at 11 bases. The CDR3 is 17 amino acids. With V trimmed by 3 bases and J by 2 bases, 8 bases remained unmatched. Looked up from germline, CDR1 is SGDLS and CDR2 is YYNGEE. CDR3 amino acids: CASSDTGTSGLTDTQYF. CDR3 coding DNA: TGTGCCAGCAGCGACACCGGGACTAGCGGCCTCACAGATACGCAGTATTTT.

The chain couples TRBV5-5 to TRBJ1-6; 8 bases align to TRBD1. The CDR3 runs to 16 residues. J was trimmed by 8 bases and V by 2 bases; bases with no gene match: 9. In germline, CDR1 is SGHKS, CDR2 YYEKEE (reference sequence). The CDR3 DNA is TGTGCCAGCAGCTTAACAGCCGGGACAGGTGATTCACCCCTCCACTTT. Translation gives CASSLTAGTGDSPLHF. The variable domain in full, completed from reference TRBV5-5 and TRBJ1-6, reads DAGVTQSPTHLIKTRGQQVTLRCSPISGHKSVSWYQQVLGQGPQFIFQYYEKEERGRGNFPDRFSARQFPNYSSELNVNALLLGDSALYLCASSLTAGTGDSPLHFGNGTRLTVT.

In this sample, this clonotype turned up many times. V gene TRBV7-2 combines with J gene TRBJ2-3; D remains ambiguous. The CDR3 spans 13 residues. Germline V gene sequence: CDR1 SGHTA, CDR2 FQGNSA. Trimming stripped 3 bases from V and 6 bases from J, with 10 bases between. The CDR3 region is CASSFLAVDTQYF. The CDR3 nucleotides read TGTGCCAGCAGCTTCCTCGCAGTGGATACGCAGTATTTT.

This rearrangement joins TRBV7-2 to TRBJ2-1; D unclear. V dropped 1 base and J dropped 4 bases, with 17 bases sitting between them. CDR3 size: 17 residues. Looked up from germline, CDR1 is SGHTA and CDR2 is FQGNSA. DNA of the CDR3: TGTGCCAGCAGCTTAGGTTTCGGTTCTCTGGGGTACAATGAGCAGTTCTTC. Translated, it gives CASSLGFGSLGYNEQFF.

CDR3 sequence (DNA): TGTGCCAGCAGTGGGGGACAGGGACCTCCTCTCTCCTACAATGAGCAGTTCTTC. This encodes CASSGGQGPPLSYNEQFF. The chain joins TRBV2 to TRBJ2-1, with 9 positions matching TRBD1. In germline, CDR1 is SNHLY, CDR2 FYNNEI. J was trimmed by 0 bases and V by 4 bases; bases with no gene match: 10. The CDR3 is 18 residues long.

This clonotype was picked up a small number of times. The rearrangement uses TRBV20-1 and TRBJ2-1; 8 nucleotides align to TRBD2. CDR3 length: 13 amino acids. Germline V gene data show CDR1 as DFQATT and CDR2 as SNEGSKA (reference sequence). V lost 8 bases to trimming and J lost 7 bases; unmatched junction nucleotides: 10. DNA of the CDR3: TGCAGTCCAAGGTTGAGCGGGAGTAATGAGCAGTTCTTC. Protein: CSPRLSGSNEQFF.

The V gene is TRBV5-1, the J gene TRBJ2-1; TRBD2 matches 11 bases. The V and J ends lost 5 bases and 6 bases, in that order; junction bases with no gene match: 7. The CDR3 is made up of 15 amino acids. Germline loops: CDR1 SGHRS, CDR2 YFSETQ. CDR3 DNA: TGCGCCAGCAGGCTGACTAGCGGGGTAGCCAATGAGCAGTTCTTC. Its translation: CASRLTSGVANEQFF.

The chain is built from TRBV24-1 and TRBJ2-1; 10 bases match TRBD1. The CDR3 is made up of 16 amino acids. J was trimmed by 6 bases and V by 4 bases; bases with no gene match: 8. The germline V gene encodes CDR1 KGHDR and CDR2 SFDVKD. The CDR3 nucleotides read TGTGCCACCAGTGACCGGACAGGGGGGAGGATCAATGAGCAGTTCTTC. Translated, it gives CATSDRTGGRINEQFF.

This sequence joins TRBV19 and TRBJ1-1; D possibly corresponds to TRBD1 (6 bases). CDR1 and CDR2 (germline): LNHDA, SQIVND (reference sequence). The CDR3 consists of 15 residues. The germline V and J ends were trimmed by 2 bases and 4 bases, with 14 bases remaining between them. The CDR3 reads CASSIWGTGPTEAFF. The CDR3 DNA follows: TGTGCCAGTAGTATATGGGGAACAGGGCCCACTGAAGCTTTCTTT.

This clonotype was observed a handful of times. This chain uses TRBV19 with TRBJ2-1; D may be TRBD2 (6 bases). The germline V gene encodes CDR1 LNHDA and CDR2 SQIVND (reference sequence). Trimming removed 9 bases at V and 8 bases at J, with 29 bases between. This CDR3 is built from 17 residues. The CDR3 loop reads CARLSGHPLELVHEQFF. The CDR3 DNA sequence: TGTGCCAGATTAAGCGGGCATCCCCTGGAATTGGTCCATGAGCAGTTCTTC.